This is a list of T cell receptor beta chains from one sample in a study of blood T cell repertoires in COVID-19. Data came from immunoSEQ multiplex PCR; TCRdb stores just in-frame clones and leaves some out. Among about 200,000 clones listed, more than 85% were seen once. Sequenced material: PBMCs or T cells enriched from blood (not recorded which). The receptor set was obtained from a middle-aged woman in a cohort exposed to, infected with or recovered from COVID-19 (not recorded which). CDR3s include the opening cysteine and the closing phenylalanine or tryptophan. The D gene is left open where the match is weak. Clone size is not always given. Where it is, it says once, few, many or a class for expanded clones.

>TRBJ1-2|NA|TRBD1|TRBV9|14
CASSRWTGDYGYTF
TGTGCCAGCAGCAGGTGGACAGGGGACTATGGCTACACCTTC
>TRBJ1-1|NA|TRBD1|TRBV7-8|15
CASSLGDRRDTEAFF
TGTGCCAGCAGTCTAGGGGACAGGAGGGACACTGAAGCTTTCTTT
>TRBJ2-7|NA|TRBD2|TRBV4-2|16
CASSQVGRGGLYEQYF
TGTGCCAGCAGCCAAGTAGGGAGGGGCGGGTTGTACGAGCAGTACTTC
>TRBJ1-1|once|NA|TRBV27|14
CASSFRGPLTEAFF
TGTGCCAGCAGTTTTCGAGGGCCCCTAACCGAAGCTTTCTTT
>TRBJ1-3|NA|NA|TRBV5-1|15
CASSPRVDSGNTIYF
TGCGCCAGCAGCCCCCGAGTCGACTCTGGAAACACCATATATTTT
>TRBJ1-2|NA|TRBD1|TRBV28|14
CASSFQGERYGYTF
TGTGCCAGCAGTTTTCAGGGGGAAAGGTATGGCTACACCTTC
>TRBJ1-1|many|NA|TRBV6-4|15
CASSDSEQGAAEAFF
TGTGCCAGCAGTGACTCGGAACAGGGAGCAGCTGAAGCTTTCTTT
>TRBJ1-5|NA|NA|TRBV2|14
CASSDKSGRGPQHF
TGTGCCAGCAGTGATAAGAGTGGCCGGGGGCCCCAGCATTTT
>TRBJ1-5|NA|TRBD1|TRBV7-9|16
CASSDGDRGRGQPQHF
TGTGCCAGCAGCGATGGGGACAGGGGTCGCGGTCAGCCCCAGCATTTT
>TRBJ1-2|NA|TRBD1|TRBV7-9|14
CASSLGPTGAGYTF
TGTGCCAGCAGCTTAGGCCCGACAGGGGCCGGCTACACCTTC
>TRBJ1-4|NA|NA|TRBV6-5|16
CASSYSFARIGEKLFF
TGTGCCAGCAGTTACTCTTTCGCCAGGATCGGTGAAAAACTGTTTTTT
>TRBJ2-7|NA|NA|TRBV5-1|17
CASSLARGLAGTYEQYF
TGCGCCAGCAGCTTGGCGAGAGGGCTAGCTGGAACCTACGAGCAGTACTTC
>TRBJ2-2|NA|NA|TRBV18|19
CASSPIFGHRAGNTGELFF
TGTGCCAGCTCACCAATCTTCGGACACCGAGCGGGTAACACCGGGGAGCTGTTTTTT
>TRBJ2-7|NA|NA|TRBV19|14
CASSPQGLVDEQYF
TGTGCCAGTAGTCCTCAGGGGCTGGTCGACGAGCAGTACTTC
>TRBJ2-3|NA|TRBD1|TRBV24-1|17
CATSETGTGINTDTQYF
TGTGCCACCAGTGAAACCGGGACAGGAATTAACACAGATACGCAGTATTTT
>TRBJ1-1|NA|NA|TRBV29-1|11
CSPGEGPGAFF
TGCAGCCCTGGAGAGGGCCCGGGAGCTTTCTTT
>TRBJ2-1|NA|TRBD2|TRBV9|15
CASSASGSSYNEQFF
TGTGCCAGCAGCGCAAGCGGGAGCTCCTACAATGAGCAGTTCTTC
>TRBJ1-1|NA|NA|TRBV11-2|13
CASSLDYYTEAFF
TGTGCCAGCAGCTTAGACTACTACACTGAAGCTTTCTTT
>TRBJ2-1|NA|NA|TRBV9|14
CASSVGGGPSEQFF
TGTGCCAGCAGCGTGGGCGGGGGCCCGTCGGAGCAGTTCTTC
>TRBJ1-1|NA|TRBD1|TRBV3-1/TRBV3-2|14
CASSRATGRTEAFF
TGTGCCAGCAGCCGAGCGACAGGGAGAACTGAAGCTTTCTTT
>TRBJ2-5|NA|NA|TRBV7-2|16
CASSLVSVASEETQYF
TGTGCCAGCAGCTTAGTCAGTGTGGCGTCGGAGGAGACCCAGTACTTC
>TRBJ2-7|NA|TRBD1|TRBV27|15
CASSPGTESSYEQYF
TGTGCCAGCAGTCCCGGGACAGAGAGCTCCTACGAGCAGTACTTC
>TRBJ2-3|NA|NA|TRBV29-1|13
CSVITGGVDTQYF
TGCAGCGTTATAACAGGCGGTGTGGATACGCAGTATTTT
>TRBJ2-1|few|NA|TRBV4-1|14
CASSQVGESQGEFF
TGCGCCAGCAGCCAAGTGGGTGAGAGCCAAGGGGAGTTCTTC
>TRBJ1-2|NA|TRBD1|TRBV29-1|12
CSVSDREFGYTF
TGCAGCGTGTCTGACAGGGAATTTGGCTACACCTTC
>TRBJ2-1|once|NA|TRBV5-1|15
CASSYVVGAGSEQFF
TGCGCCAGCAGCTACGTTGTGGGGGCAGGGAGTGAGCAGTTCTTC
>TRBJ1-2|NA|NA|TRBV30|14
CAWGRGTYNYGYTF
TGTGCCTGGGGCCGCGGGACGTATAACTATGGCTACACCTTC
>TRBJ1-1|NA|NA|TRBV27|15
CASRPPRGIGTEAFF
TGTGCCAGCAGACCCCCTCGGGGAATCGGCACTGAAGCTTTCTTT
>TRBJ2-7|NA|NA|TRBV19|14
CASSRGGQFYEQYF
TGTGCCAGTTCCCGGGGGGGACAGTTCTACGAGCAGTACTTC
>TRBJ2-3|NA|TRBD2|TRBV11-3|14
CASSLSGRADTQYF
TGTGCCAGCAGCCTTAGCGGGAGAGCAGATACGCAGTATTTT
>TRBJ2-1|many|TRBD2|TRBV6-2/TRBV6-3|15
CASSYSLAGPNEQFF
TGTGCCAGCAGTTACTCTCTAGCGGGGCCCAATGAGCAGTTCTTC
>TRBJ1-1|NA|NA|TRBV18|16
CASSPLGGWKGAEAFF
TGTGCCAGCTCACCACTAGGCGGATGGAAAGGGGCTGAAGCTTTCTTT
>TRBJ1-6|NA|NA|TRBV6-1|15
CASSEIGRENSPLHF
TGTGCCAGCAGTGAAATAGGCAGGGAAAATTCACCCCTCCACTTT
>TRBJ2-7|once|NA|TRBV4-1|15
CASSPPPGEANEQYF
TGCGCCAGCAGCCCCCCCCCAGGGGAAGCGAACGAGCAGTACTTC
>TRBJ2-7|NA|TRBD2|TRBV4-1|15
CASSRLAGGPYEQYF
TGCGCCAGCAGCCGACTAGCGGGAGGCCCCTACGAGCAGTACTTC
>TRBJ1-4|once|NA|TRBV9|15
CASSSWGTSNEKLFF
TGTGCCAGCAGCTCCTGGGGGACTTCTAATGAAAAACTGTTTTTT
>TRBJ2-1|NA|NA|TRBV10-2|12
CASSGAYNEQFF
TGCGCCAGCAGCGGGGCCTACAATGAGCAGTTCTTC
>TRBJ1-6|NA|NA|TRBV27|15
CASSLGRAGDSPLHF
TGTGCCAGCAGTTTGGGTAGGGCGGGTGATTCACCCCTCCACTTT
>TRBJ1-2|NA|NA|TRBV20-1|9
CSAPRGYTF
TGCAGTGCCCCCAGGGGCTACACCTTC